The 7 T cell receptor beta chains in this list originate from one sample, sequenced in a study of blood T cell repertoires in COVID-19. Only in-frame clones appear in the TCRdb table, and some are missing; sequencing was by immunoSEQ multiplex PCR. The sample holds some 400,000 clones; around 87% are singletons and the top ten take roughly 10%. What was sequenced was peripheral blood. Every receptor here comes from a woman in her twenties or thirties with COVID-19, enrolled during active disease.

V and J are TRBV3-1 (or the pseudogene TRBV3-2) and TRBJ2-7, with D possibly matching TRBD2 (5 bases). The CDR3 totals 15 residues. The germline CDR1 and CDR2 sequences are LGHDT and YNNKEL (reference sequence). Trimming removed 4 bases from V and 1 base from J, with 14 bases in between. The CDR3 sequence is CASSLEIPGSYEQYF. CDR3 nucleotides: TGTGCCAGCAGCCTGGAGATCCCGGGGTCCTACGAGCAGTACTTC.

V and J are TRBV30 and TRBJ1-1; D unclear. This CDR3 region has 16 residues. Germline V gene data show CDR1 as GTSNPN and CDR2 as SVGIG (reference sequence). The V gene lost 0 bases and the J gene lost 0 bases, with 14 bases spanning the gap. CDR3 DNA: TGTGCCTGGAGTGTAAGAATGGCCGGGGTGAACACTGAAGCTTTCTTT. As protein: CAWSVRMAGVNTEAFF.

The chain is built from TRBV6-6 and TRBJ2-4; 9 nucleotides match TRBD1. J gave up 6 bases and V 5 bases, and 2 bases lay outside the gene matches. This CDR3 is 13 amino acids long. Germline V gene data show CDR1 as MNHNY and CDR2 as SVGAGI (reference sequence). CDR3 amino acids: CASSGQGTNIQYF. The CDR3 DNA reads as TGTGCCAGCAGTGGACAGGGGACAAACATTCAGTACTTC.

V gene TRBV30 combines with J gene TRBJ1-1; 8 bases fit TRBD1. Losses at the gene ends were 4 bases for V and 5 bases for J; bases not matched to a gene: 6. Germline V gene data show CDR1 as GTSNPN and CDR2 as SVGIG (reference sequence). This CDR3 has 13 residues. The CDR3 here is CAWTAGGYTEAFF. In DNA form, the CDR3 reads TGTGCCTGGACGGCAGGGGGCTATACTGAAGCTTTCTTT. The full variable domain, its missing parts supplied by reference TRBV30 and TRBJ1-1, is SQTIHQWPATLVQPVGSPLSLECTVEGTSNPNLYWYRQAAGRGLQLLFYSVGIGQISSEVPQNLSASRPQDRQFILSSKKLLLSDSGFYLCAWTAGGYTEAFFGQGTRLTVV.

This clone was seen a single time. The J gene is TRBJ1-2, the V gene TRBV9; weak D call: TRBD1 (5 bases). V lost 4 bases, J lost 1 base, and 17 bases lay in between. CDR3 length: 16 residues. Per the germline V gene, CDR1 is SGDLS and CDR2 is YYNGEE. Here the CDR3 DNA reads TGTGCCAGCAGCCCCCACGGGGGGGAAAGTAACTATGGCTACACCTTC. This codes for CASSPHGGESNYGYTF.

This clone was found once. This rearrangement joins TRBV6-2 or TRBV6-3 to TRBJ2-1; D perhaps matches TRBD1 (6 bases). V dropped 5 bases and J dropped 4 bases, with 18 bases sitting between them. Germline V gives CDR1 MNHEY, CDR2 SVGEGT. CDR3 size: 16 residues. The CDR3 DNA follows: TGTGCCAGCAGTCCCAGGGGCCGAAAGCCTTACAATGAGCAGTTCTTC. Translation gives CASSPRGRKPYNEQFF.

The chain is built from TRBV19 and TRBJ2-1, with D perhaps matching TRBD2 (7 bases). The CDR3 totals 11 residues. Germline CDR1 and CDR2: LNHDA and SQIVND (reference sequence). The chain's CDR3 is CAGGPQDEQFF. As DNA, the CDR3 is TGTGCGGGGGGGCCCCAGGATGAGCAGTTCTTC.